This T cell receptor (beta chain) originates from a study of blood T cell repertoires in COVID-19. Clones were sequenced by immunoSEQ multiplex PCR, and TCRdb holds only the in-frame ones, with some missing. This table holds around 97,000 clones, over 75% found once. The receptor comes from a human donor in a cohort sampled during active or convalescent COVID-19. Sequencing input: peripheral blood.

The CDR3 sequence: CASSVGTGGTQYF. The CDR3 DNA sequence: TGTGCCAGCAGCGTAGGGACTGGAGGGACGCAGTATTTT. The rearrangement joins TRBV9 to TRBJ2-3; maybe TRBD2 (6 bases). V lost 0 bases and J lost 9, with 11 bases in between. The CDR3 sequence is 13 residues long. Germline CDR1 is SGDLS and CDR2 is YYNGEE.